This TCR beta chain was obtained from a study of cytomegalovirus exposure and HLA in healthy donors. Study results and limitations: Analysis was carried out at a later point, and it linked a missense DCLRE1C variant to TCR beta V- and J-gene trimming.

Researchers ran the PCR with 60 Vbeta and 13 Jbeta primers. Original handling: Unique TCR beta chains totaled 65 million to 95 million in a later count, with roughly 11 million of them shared. Profiling relied on immunoSEQ multiplex PCR, and the TCRdb table lists in-frame clones only, not all of them. V, J and clone size reflect that table, while D and trimming were determined from the DNA. The repertoire holds about 190,000 clones, with roughly four fifths as singletons. As to this clone: Its antigen is unidentified.

The specimen sequenced was PBMCs. The TCR was taken from a woman between 25 and 40 years old in good health and CMV-seropositive.

CDR3 DNA: TGTGCCAGTAGTATAGCACAGGGGCGTGAGCAGTTCTTC. This gives the protein CASSIAQGREQFF. The chain recombines TRBV19 with TRBJ2-1; 7 bases match TRBD1. Germline values: CDR1 LNHDA, CDR2 SQIVND (reference sequence). The CDR3 runs 13 residues. Germline trimming cut 1 base from V and 9 bases from J; bases unmatched to any gene: 3.